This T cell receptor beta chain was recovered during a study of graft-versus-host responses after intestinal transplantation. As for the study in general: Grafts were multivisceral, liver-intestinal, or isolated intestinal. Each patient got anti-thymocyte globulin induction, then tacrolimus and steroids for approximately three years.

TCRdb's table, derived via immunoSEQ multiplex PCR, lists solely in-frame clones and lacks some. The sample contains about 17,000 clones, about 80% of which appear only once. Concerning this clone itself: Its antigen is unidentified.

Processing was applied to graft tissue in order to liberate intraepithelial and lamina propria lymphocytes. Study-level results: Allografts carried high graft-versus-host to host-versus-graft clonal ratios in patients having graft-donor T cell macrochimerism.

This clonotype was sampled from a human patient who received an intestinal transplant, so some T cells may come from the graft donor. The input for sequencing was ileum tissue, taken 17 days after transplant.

The CDR3 here is CASSMVWVTEAFF. The CDR3 DNA follows: TGTGCCAGTAGTATGGTCTGGGTCACTGAAGCTTTCTTT. V gene TRBV19 combines with J gene TRBJ1-1; D not certain. Trimming shortened V by 3 bases and J by 4 bases, and 9 bases separated the two germline ends. This CDR3 comprises 13 residues. The germline V gene has CDR1 LNHDA and CDR2 SQIVND (reference sequence).